A single sample is the source of the 19 T cell receptor beta chains below, sequenced in a study of neoadjuvant anti-PD-1 for oral cavity cancer. The time point: after neoadjuvant nivolumab, at surgical resection. Method: immunoSEQ multiplex PCR; TCRdb's copy keeps in-frame clones and lacks some. The table lists 20,000 to 25,000 clones, 45% of them singletons. Sequencing used tumor tissue, obtained after nivolumab (anti-PD-1) treatment. Every receptor here comes from a person between 40 and 85 years old with oral cavity squamous cell carcinoma.

This clone was recorded many times. This chain connects TRBV30 to TRBJ1-6; 9 bases are shared with TRBD1. The CDR3 is 13 amino acids. Trimming took 3 bases from V and 10 from J; bases not matched to a gene: 4. The germline V gene has CDR1 GTSNPN and CDR2 SVGIG (reference sequence). In nucleotides, the CDR3 is TGTGCCTGGAGGACAGGGGGAGACTCACCCCTCCACTTT. Encoded protein: CAWRTGGDSPLHF.

J is TRBJ1-5 and V is TRBV7-2, with TRBD1 as a possible D gene (6 bases). Germline values: CDR1 SGHTA, CDR2 FQGNSA. This CDR3 comprises 15 residues. The V end was cut by 1 base, the J end by 3 bases, with 10 bases between. The CDR3 coding sequence is TGTGCCAGCAGCTTAGTCAGGGGACCCAATCAGCCCCAGCATTTT. It codes for CASSLVRGPNQPQHF. Based on the CDR3 plus reference TRBV7-2 and TRBJ1-5, the full variable domain is GAGVSQSPSNKVTEKGKDVELRCDPISGHTALYWYRQSLGQGLEFLIYFQGNSAPDKSGLPSDRFSAERTGGSVSTLTIQRTQQEDSAVYLCASSLVRGPNQPQHFGDGTRLSIL.

The chain uses TRBV9 and TRBJ2-3, with 8 positions matching TRBD2. Germline values: CDR1 SGDLS, CDR2 YYNGEE. The CDR3 is 17 amino acids. V shed 0 bases and J 0 bases; nucleotides not matched to a gene: 6. The CDR3 nucleotides are TGTGCCAGCAGCGTAGTCCTCACGGGGGGGAGCACAGATACGCAGTATTTT. The encoded protein is CASSVVLTGGSTDTQYF.

The chain couples TRBV6-6 to TRBJ2-1, with D maybe TRBD2 (6 bases). Between the trimmed V and J ends, which lost 6 bases and 4 bases, there was a span of 13 bases. Per germline, CDR1 MNHNY and CDR2 SVGAGI (reference sequence). This CDR3 has 14 residues. The CDR3 sequence is CASSRASAYNEQFF. The CDR3 DNA reads as TGTGCCAGCAGCAGGGCTAGCGCGTACAATGAGCAGTTCTTC.

Judged by abundance, this clone is medium-sized (0.01 to 0.1%). The genes are TRBV21-1 and TRBJ2-7. TRBV21-1 is designated a pseudogene. The CDR3 runs 10 residues. CDR3 region: CAITLPEQYF. The CDR3, as DNA: TGTGCCATCACACTGCCCGAGCAGTACTTC.

This clone was detected only a few times. The rearrangement links TRBV19 to TRBJ1-4; 9 nucleotides line up with TRBD1. The CDR3 has 16 residues. CDR1 and CDR2 from the germline V gene are LNHDA and SQIVND (reference sequence). J lost 8 bases, V lost 3 bases, and 10 bases had no gene match. In nucleotides, the CDR3 is TGTGCCAGTAGTATTCCACCGGGACAGGGTGGCGAAAAACTGTTTTTT. Translation: CASSIPPGQGGEKLFF.

The genes are TRBV7-6 and TRBJ2-1; tentatively, D is TRBD1 (6 bases). V gave up 1 base and J gave up 7 bases, with 14 bases separating them. CDR1 and CDR2 from the germline V gene are SGHVS and FNYEAQ. CDR3 size: 15 residues. CDR3 bases: TGTGCCAGCAGCTTAGTGCAGGGGATAAAAAATGAGCAGTTCTTC. The encoded protein is CASSLVQGIKNEQFF.

This chain uses TRBV28 with TRBJ2-5; 11 bases align to TRBD2. V shed 5 bases and J 5 bases; nucleotides not matched to a gene: 16. The CDR3 totals 18 residues. Per germline, CDR1 MDHEN and CDR2 SYDVKM. CDR3 nucleotides: TGTGCCAGCAGTCCATACAACCTTAGCGGGGGGGCCTGGGAGACCCAGTACTTC. Protein sequence: CASSPYNLSGGAWETQYF.

Judged by abundance, this clone is medium-sized. The genes are TRBV9 and TRBJ2-7, with D possibly matching TRBD2 (7 bases). CDR3 length: 14 residues. Germline-derived CDR1 and CDR2 are SGDLS and YYNGEE. Deletions cut 4 bases from V and 6 bases from J, with 17 bases between. In DNA, the CDR3 is TGTGCCAGCAGCCCCCGGGGGGCCATATCCGAGCAGTACTTC. Protein sequence: CASSPRGAISEQYF.

This clone has a handful of counts. The chain is built from TRBV5-4 and TRBJ2-7; D unresolved. V lost 0 bases, J lost 7 bases, and 11 bases lay in between. The CDR3 sequence is 13 residues long. Germline V gene data show CDR1 as SGHNT and CDR2 as YYREEE (reference sequence). The DNA for the CDR3 is TGTGCCAGCAGCTTGGATGGGGTTCGGGAGCAGTACTTC. The encoded protein is CASSLDGVREQYF.

This clone was recorded many times. The chain has TRBV27 and TRBJ2-2; D ambiguous. CDR1 and CDR2 from the germline V gene are MNHEY and SMNVEV (reference sequence). The CDR3 consists of 12 residues. With 6 bases removed from V and 7 bases from J, the gap between germline ends came to 9 bases. CDR3 region: CASRQLDGELFF. The CDR3 nucleotides read TGTGCCAGCAGACAGTTGGACGGGGAGCTGTTTTTT.

This chain links TRBV4-3 with TRBJ2-7; 9 positions match TRBD1. Germline V gene sequence: CDR1 LGHNA, CDR2 YSLEER. The CDR3 sequence is 16 residues long. Germline trimming cut 0 bases from V and 3 bases from J; bases unmatched to any gene: 6. For the CDR3, the DNA is TGCGCCAGCAGCCAAGACCGGACAGGGGAAGTCTACGAGCAGTACTTC. Protein sequence: CASSQDRTGEVYEQYF.

This clone has just a few counts. The V call is TRBV7-2, the J call TRBJ1-5, with D unresolved. Deletions cut 1 base from V and 7 bases from J, with 14 bases between. Germline V gene data show CDR1 as SGHTA and CDR2 as FQGNSA. The CDR3 runs 15 residues. DNA of the CDR3: TGTGCCAGCAGCTTAGTCGGGGAGAGAGGGCAGCCCCAGCATTTT. Residues: CASSLVGERGQPQHF.

This clone was seen a single time. The CDR3 spells CASRRTGTGASGNTIYF. CDR3 in DNA: TGTGCCAGCAGGCGTACCGGGACAGGCGCCTCTGGAAACACCATATATTTT. The J gene is TRBJ1-3, the V gene TRBV4-2, with 8 positions matching TRBD1. Germline assignment: CDR1 LGHNA and CDR2 YNFKEQ. The CDR3 runs to 17 residues. After removal of 6 bases from V and 0 bases from J, the junction contained 10 bases not matched to a gene.

Ten or more counts support this clone. CDR3 sequence reads: CASSRQGASNSPLHF. CDR3 DNA: TGTGCCAGCAGTCGGCAAGGGGCCAGTAATTCACCCCTCCACTTT. This chain links TRBV7-9 with TRBJ1-6, with D maybe TRBD1 (5 bases). V lost 6 bases, J lost 6 bases, and 15 bases lay in between. From germline, CDR1 is SEHNR and CDR2 FQNEAQ (reference sequence). The CDR3 totals 15 residues.

CDR3 sequence (DNA): TGTGCCAGCAGTACCCAGGGTGAGCAGTTCTTC. Amino acids: CASSTQGEQFF. The chain recombines TRBV9 with TRBJ2-1, with D maybe TRBD1 (5 bases). Trimming took off 5 bases at V and 9 bases at J, with 9 bases between the two ends. This CDR3 contains 11 residues. In germline, CDR1 is SGDLS, CDR2 YYNGEE. Full variable domain (missing parts from reference TRBV9 and TRBJ2-1): DSGVTQTPKHLITATGQRVTLRCSPRSGDLSVYWYQQSLDQGLQFLIQYYNGEERAKGNILERFSAQQFPDLHSELNLSSLELGDSALYFCASSTQGEQFFGPGTRLTVL.

This clone showed up just a few times. J is TRBJ1-2 and V is TRBV6-5; 8 bases match TRBD1. Germline CDR1 reads MNHEY; CDR2 reads SVGAGI. The length of the CDR3 is 12 residues. With V trimmed by 6 bases and J by 8 bases, 5 bases remained unmatched. The CDR3 region has the DNA TGTGCCAGCAGGCAGGGGGCCCGGGGCTACACCTTC. The encoded protein is CASRQGARGYTF.

The V and J genes are TRBV4-3 and TRBJ2-2; D possibly uses TRBD1 or TRBD2 (6 bases each). The CDR3 is 15 residues long. Trimming removed 0 bases from V and 6 bases from J, with 11 bases in between. CDR1 LGHNA and CDR2 YSLEER come from the germline V gene. DNA of the CDR3: TGCGCCAGCAGCCAAGATCTGGGGGGCTCCGGGGAGCTGTTTTTT. Translation: CASSQDLGGSGELFF.

This clone appeared a few times. The gene calls are TRBV2 and TRBJ1-1; no clear D gene. CDR1 is SNHLY and CDR2 is FYNNEI in the germline V gene. With 5 bases removed from V and 4 bases from J, the gap between germline ends came to 14 bases. CDR3 length equals 14 residues. The CDR3 bases are TGTGCCAGCAGTCTAAGGACCGAGGGCACTGAAGCTTTCTTT. Translated, it gives CASSLRTEGTEAFF.